The next 15 T cell receptor beta chains were all read from a single sample in a study of resident and recirculating memory T cells in vitiligo. Sequencing used immunoSEQ multiplex PCR; TCRdb keeps in-frame clones, though not all of them. The sample lists fewer than 80,000 clones, roughly nine tenths occurring once. Material: blood. The receptors shown here come from a male donor with vitiligo.

The V gene is TRBV7-6, the J gene TRBJ1-1; 9 bases align to TRBD1. The ends lost 2 bases at V and 0 bases at J; junction bases unmatched: 7. CDR3 length equals 17 residues. Germline V CDR1 and CDR2: SGHVS, FNYEAQ. CDR3 DNA: TGTGCCAGCAGCTTAAGGACAGGGGAGGGCATGAACACTGAAGCTTTCTTT. Its protein is CASSLRTGEGMNTEAFF.

V usage is TRBV7-9 and J usage is TRBJ2-2, with a weak D call TRBD1 (6 bases). The CDR3 has 14 amino acids. Germline V lookup: CDR1 SEHNR, CDR2 FQNEAQ (reference sequence). Trimming removed 5 bases from V and 3 bases from J, with 10 bases in between. CDR3 sequence (DNA): TGTGCCAGCAGCCTACAGGGTCACACCGGGGAGCTGTTTTTT. This translates into CASSLQGHTGELFF.

This chain uses TRBV7-8 with TRBJ1-1; weak D call: TRBD1 (6 bases). The CDR3 loop spans 13 amino acids. Germline V CDR1 and CDR2: SGHVS, FQNEAQ. Trimming pared 4 bases from V and 6 bases from J, leaving 12 bases between. Here the CDR3 DNA reads TGTGCCAGCAGCTCTGGACAGCACCCTGAAGCTTTCTTT. Amino acids: CASSSGQHPEAFF.

The chain joins TRBV9 to TRBJ2-7, with TRBD1 matching over 9 bases. Germline CDR1 and CDR2: SGDLS and YYNGEE. V was clipped by 2 bases and J by 0 bases; unmatched bases: 6. This CDR3 comprises 16 residues. CDR3: CASSVGSTGGSYEQYF. The CDR3 DNA sequence: TGTGCCAGCAGCGTGGGGTCGACAGGGGGCTCCTACGAGCAGTACTTC.

The rearrangement joins TRBV7-8 to TRBJ1-5; maybe TRBD1 (5 bases). Germline CDR1 reads SGHVS; CDR2 reads FQNEAQ. This CDR3 has 12 amino acids. Trimming cost V 5 bases and J 13 bases, with 15 bases left between them. CDR3 residues: CASSPGGGVQHF. DNA of the CDR3: TGTGCCAGCAGCCCTGGTGGAGGGGTACAGCATTTT.

The V and J genes are TRBV7-8 and TRBJ1-1; no reliable D call. The V and J ends lost 4 bases and 0 bases respectively, with 9 bases between them. The germline CDR1 and CDR2 sequences are SGHVS and FQNEAQ. The CDR3 runs to 14 residues. The CDR3 sequence is CASSSGLLNTEAFF. DNA for the CDR3: TGTGCCAGCAGCTCGGGTCTTCTGAACACTGAAGCTTTCTTT.

The CDR3 DNA is TGTGCCAGCAGCTTAACAGGGTCTCGGGGTAATGAAAAACTGTTTTTT. Translation gives CASSLTGSRGNEKLFF. The chain combines TRBV7-9 with TRBJ1-4; perhaps TRBD1 as D (6 bases). Germline-derived CDR1 and CDR2 are SEHNR and FQNEAQ (reference sequence). The CDR3 spans 16 residues. Trimming took off 2 bases at V and 4 bases at J, with 14 bases between the two ends.

This rearrangement joins TRBV28 to TRBJ1-2, with 7 bases lining up with TRBD1. After removal of 9 bases from V and 6 bases from J, the junction contained 7 bases not matched to a gene. The CDR3 is made up of 12 amino acids. Per germline, CDR1 MDHEN and CDR2 SYDVKM. CDR3: CASYRGYDGYTF. The DNA for the CDR3 is TGTGCCAGTTACAGGGGCTATGATGGCTACACCTTC.

The chain couples TRBV2 to TRBJ1-1; 7 bases match TRBD1. Germline V gives CDR1 SNHLY, CDR2 FYNNEI. V was pared by 6 bases and J by 5 bases, with 3 bases of the junction left unmatched. The CDR3 has 12 residues. CDR3 region: CASRTGMTEAFF. The CDR3 region has the DNA TGTGCCAGCAGGACAGGGATGACTGAAGCTTTCTTT. Full variable domain (missing parts from reference TRBV2 and TRBJ1-1): EPEVTQTPSHQVTQMGQEVILRCVPISNHLYFYWYRQILGQKVEFLVSFYNNEISEKSEIFDDQFSVERPDGSNFTLKIRSTKLEDSAMYFCASRTGMTEAFFGQGTRLTVV.

V is TRBV7-2 and J is TRBJ1-2, with TRBD1 as a possible D gene (5 bases). Germline-derived CDR1 and CDR2 are SGHTA and FQGNSA. With 4 bases removed from V and 4 bases from J, the gap between germline ends came to 19 bases. The CDR3 totals 16 residues. In DNA, the CDR3 is TGTGCCAGCAGCTCCCGGGGGAGGGGAGCCGGCTATGGCTACACCTTC. Translation: CASSSRGRGAGYGYTF.

V is TRBV5-6 and J is TRBJ1-5; 7 nucleotides align to TRBD1. The germline gives CDR1 SGHDT, CDR2 YYEEEE. V lost 4 bases, J lost 4 bases, and 5 bases stayed unmatched. The CDR3 is made up of 14 amino acids. This CDR3 is CASSPGTANQPQHF. The CDR3 DNA follows: TGTGCCAGCAGCCCCGGGACAGCGAATCAGCCCCAGCATTTT.

This sequence joins TRBV28 and TRBJ1-2; 9 nucleotides agree with TRBD1. The CDR3 length is 13 residues. In germline, CDR1 is MDHEN, CDR2 SYDVKM. The trim removed 3 bases at V and 7 bases at J, leaving 3 bases unmatched. Here the CDR3 reads CASSLGTGFGYTF. CDR3 sequence (DNA): TGTGCCAGCAGTTTGGGGACAGGGTTTGGCTACACCTTC.

CDR3 coding DNA: TGCGCCAGCAGCTTTAGCGGGGGCTCCTACAATGAGCAGTTCTTC. The encoded protein is CASSFSGGSYNEQFF. The chain recombines TRBV5-1 with TRBJ2-1; 9 positions agree with TRBD2. The CDR3 is made up of 15 amino acids. Per the germline V gene, CDR1 is SGHRS and CDR2 is YFSETQ. With 2 bases clipped from V and 0 bases from J, the junction kept 0 bases outside the gene matches.

This clone was seen more than once but under ten times. The chain joins TRBV4-3 to TRBJ1-3, with 10 nucleotides matching TRBD1. Germline CDR1 LGHNA, CDR2 YSLEER. The CDR3 extends over 17 amino acids. Trimming removed 1 base from V and 9 bases from J; junction bases left unmatched: 12. The chain's CDR3 is CASSQGPLGQGFGTIYF. CDR3 nucleotides: TGCGCCAGCAGCCAAGGGCCCTTGGGACAGGGGTTCGGCACCATATATTTT.

The chain recombines TRBV2 with TRBJ2-3; possible D gene TRBD1, 6 bases. This CDR3 spans 13 amino acids. V was trimmed by 6 bases and J by 5 bases, leaving 12 bases between them. Germline V gene lookup returns CDR1 SNHLY and CDR2 FYNNEI. This CDR3 is CASRANREDTQYF. CDR3 DNA: TGTGCCAGCAGGGCAAACAGGGAAGATACGCAGTATTTT.